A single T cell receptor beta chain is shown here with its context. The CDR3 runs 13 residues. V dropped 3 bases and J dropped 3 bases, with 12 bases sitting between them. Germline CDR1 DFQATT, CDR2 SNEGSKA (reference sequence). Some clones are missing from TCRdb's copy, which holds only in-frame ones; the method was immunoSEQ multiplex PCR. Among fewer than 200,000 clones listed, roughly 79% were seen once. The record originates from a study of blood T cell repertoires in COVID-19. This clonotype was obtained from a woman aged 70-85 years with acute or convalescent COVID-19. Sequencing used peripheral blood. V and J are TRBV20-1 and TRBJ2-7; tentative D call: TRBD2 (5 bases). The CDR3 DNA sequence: TGCAGTGCTAGTGCAGAGGCGGGCTACGAGCAGTACTTC. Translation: CSASAEAGYEQYF.